The present T cell receptor beta chain was sequenced within a study of CD8+ T cells in alopecia areata. Sequencing templates came from extracted RNA that was reverse transcribed into cDNA. Method: immunoSEQ multiplex PCR; TCRdb's copy keeps in-frame clones and lacks some. The sample lists approximately 280,000 clones, none appearing once, the ten largest making up more than 0.95%. Germline CDR1 reads NNHDY; CDR2 reads SYVADS. The junction had 5 bases not matched to a gene; V was cut back by 5 bases and J by 4 bases. CDR3 length: 15 amino acids. This clone turned up a few times. Gene names refer to mouse genes. The read comes to an end 4 residues before the CDR3 does, leaving the germline J gene to fill in the end. Cells that came from pooled cutaneous lymph nodes were sorted using CD4, CD8alpha, NKG2D, NKG2ACE and other markers.

Specimen: CD4+ T cells sorted from a lymph node. V usage is TRBV13-3 and J usage is TRBJ2-2; 10 bases are shared with TRBD2. This sequence originates from a C3H/HeJ mouse with alopecia areata. Mice of this strain are of MHC haplotype H2-k. Incomplete CDR3 DNA: TGTGCCAGCAGAGACTGGGGGGAGCGCACCGGG. Its translation is CASRDWGERTG. The whole CDR3 protein is CASRDWGERTGQLYF. The entire variable domain, with the rest obtained from reference TRBV13-3 and TRBJ2-2, is as follows: EAAVTQSPRSKVAVTGGKVTLSCHQTNNHDYMYWYRQDTGHGLRLIHYSYVADSTEKGDIPDGYKASRPSQENFSLILELASLSQTAVYFCASRDWGERTGQLYFGEGSKLTVL.